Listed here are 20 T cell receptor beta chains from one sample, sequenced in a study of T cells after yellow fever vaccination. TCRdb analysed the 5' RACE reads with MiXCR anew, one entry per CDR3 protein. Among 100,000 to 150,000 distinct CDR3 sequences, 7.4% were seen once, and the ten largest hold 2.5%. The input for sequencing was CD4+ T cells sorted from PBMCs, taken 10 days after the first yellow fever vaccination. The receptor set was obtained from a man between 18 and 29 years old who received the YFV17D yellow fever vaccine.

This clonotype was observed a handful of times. As DNA, the CDR3 is TGTGCCAGCATTGGGACAGTTAACACCGGGGAGCTGTTTTTT. This sequence encodes CASIGTVNTGELFF. The chain employs TRBV2 and TRBJ2-2; 7 nucleotides align to TRBD1. V was clipped by 7 bases and J by 2 bases; unmatched bases: 4. CDR1 and CDR2 (germline): SNHLY, FYNNEI. The CDR3 covers 14 residues. Full variable domain (missing parts from reference TRBV2 and TRBJ2-2): EPEVTQTPSHQVTQMGQEVILRCVPISNHLYFYWYRQILGQKVEFLVSFYNNEISEKSEIFDDQFSVERPDGSNFTLKIRSTKLEDSAMYFCASIGTVNTGELFFGEGSRLTVL.

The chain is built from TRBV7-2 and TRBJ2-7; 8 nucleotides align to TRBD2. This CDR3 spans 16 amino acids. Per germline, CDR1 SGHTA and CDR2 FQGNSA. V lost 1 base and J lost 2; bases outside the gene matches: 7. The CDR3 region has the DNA TGTGCCAGCAGCTTAGAAGCTAGCGGGCGCACCTACGAGCAGTACTTC. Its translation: CASSLEASGRTYEQYF. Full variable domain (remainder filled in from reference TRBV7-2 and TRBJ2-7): GAGVSQSPSNKVTEKGKDVELRCDPISGHTALYWYRQSLGQGLEFLIYFQGNSAPDKSGLPSDRFSAERTGGSVSTLTIQRTQQEDSAVYLCASSLEASGRTYEQYFGPGTRLTVT.

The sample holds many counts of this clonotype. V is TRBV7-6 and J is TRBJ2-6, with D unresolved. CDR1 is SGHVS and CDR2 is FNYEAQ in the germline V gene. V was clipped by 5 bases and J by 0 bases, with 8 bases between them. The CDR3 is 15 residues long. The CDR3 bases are TGTGCCAGCAGCCAATCTAGCTCTGGGGCCAACGTCCTGACTTTC. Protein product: CASSQSSSGANVLTF. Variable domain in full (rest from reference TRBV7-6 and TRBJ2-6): GAGVSQSPRYKVTKRGQDVALRCDPISGHVSLYWYRQALGQGPEFLTYFNYEAQQDKSGLPNDRFSAERPEGSISTLTIQRTEQRDSAMYRCASSQSSSGANVLTFGAGSRLTVL.

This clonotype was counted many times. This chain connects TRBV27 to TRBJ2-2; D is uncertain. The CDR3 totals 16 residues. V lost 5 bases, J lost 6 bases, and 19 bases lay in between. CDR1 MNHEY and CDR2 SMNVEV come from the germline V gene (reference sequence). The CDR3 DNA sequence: TGTGCCAGCAGTCACCCCTCCGGATATTCGGCCGGGGAGCTGTTTTTT. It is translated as CASSHPSGYSAGELFF.

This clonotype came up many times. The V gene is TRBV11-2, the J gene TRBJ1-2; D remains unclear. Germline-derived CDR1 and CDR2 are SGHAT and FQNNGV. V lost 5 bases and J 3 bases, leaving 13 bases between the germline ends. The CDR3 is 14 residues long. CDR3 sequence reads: CASSVRWEDYGYTF. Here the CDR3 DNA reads TGTGCCAGCAGCGTTCGGTGGGAAGACTATGGCTACACCTTC.

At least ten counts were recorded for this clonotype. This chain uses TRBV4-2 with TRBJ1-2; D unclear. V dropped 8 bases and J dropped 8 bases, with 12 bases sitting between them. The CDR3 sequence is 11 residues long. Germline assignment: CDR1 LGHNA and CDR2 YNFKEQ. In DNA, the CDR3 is TGTGCCAGCGGAACGCTCTTGGGCTACACCTTC. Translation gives CASGTLLGYTF.

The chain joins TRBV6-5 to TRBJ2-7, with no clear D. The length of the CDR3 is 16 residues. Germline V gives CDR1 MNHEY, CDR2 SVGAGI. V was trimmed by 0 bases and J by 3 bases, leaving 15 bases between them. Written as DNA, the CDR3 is TGTGCCAGCAGTTACTCCCCCTCCGGAGTGGGCTACGAGCAGTACTTC. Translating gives CASSYSPSGVGYEQYF.

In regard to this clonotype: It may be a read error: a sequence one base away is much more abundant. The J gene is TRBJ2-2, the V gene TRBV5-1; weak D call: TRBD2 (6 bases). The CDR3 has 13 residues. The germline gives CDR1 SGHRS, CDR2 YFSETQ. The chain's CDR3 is CPSSLDYPGELFF. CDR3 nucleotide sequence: TGCCCCAGCAGCTTGGACTACCCCGGGGAGCTGTTTTTT.

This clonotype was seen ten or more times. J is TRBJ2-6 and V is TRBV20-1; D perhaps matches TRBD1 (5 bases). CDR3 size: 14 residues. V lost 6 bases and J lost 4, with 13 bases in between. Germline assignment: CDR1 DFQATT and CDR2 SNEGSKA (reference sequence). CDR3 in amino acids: CSATDSSGANVLTF. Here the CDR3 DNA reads TGCAGTGCAACCGACAGCTCCGGGGCCAACGTCCTGACTTTC.

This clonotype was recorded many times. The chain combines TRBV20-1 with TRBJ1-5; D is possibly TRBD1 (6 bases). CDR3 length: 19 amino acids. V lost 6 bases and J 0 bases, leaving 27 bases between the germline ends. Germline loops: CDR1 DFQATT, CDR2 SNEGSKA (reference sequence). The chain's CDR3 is CSAPLGGGTPVYSNQPQHF. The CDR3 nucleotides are TGCAGTGCCCCCCTGGGAGGGGGGACCCCTGTCTATAGCAATCAGCCCCAGCATTTT.

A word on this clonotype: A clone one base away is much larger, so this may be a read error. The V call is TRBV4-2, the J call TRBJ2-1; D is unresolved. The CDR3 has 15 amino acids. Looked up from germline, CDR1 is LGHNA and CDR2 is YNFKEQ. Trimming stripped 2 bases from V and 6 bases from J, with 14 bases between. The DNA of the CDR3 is TGTGCCAGCAGCCAACCTCAAACCCTTTGCAATGAGCAGTTCTTC. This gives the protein CASSQPQTLCNEQFF.

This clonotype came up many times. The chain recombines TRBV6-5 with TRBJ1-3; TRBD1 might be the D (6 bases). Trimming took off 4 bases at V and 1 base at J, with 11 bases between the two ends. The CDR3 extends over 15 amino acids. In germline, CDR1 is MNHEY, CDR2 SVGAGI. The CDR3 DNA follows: TGTGCCAGCAGTTTCGGAGGGGGTTCTGGAAACACCATATATTTT. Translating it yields CASSFGGGSGNTIYF.

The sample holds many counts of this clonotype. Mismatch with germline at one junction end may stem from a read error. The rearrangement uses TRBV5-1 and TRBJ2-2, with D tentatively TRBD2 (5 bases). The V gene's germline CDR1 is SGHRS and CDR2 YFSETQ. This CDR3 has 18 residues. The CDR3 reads CASSLGNSMVRDTGELFF. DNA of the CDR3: TGCGCCAGCAGTTTGGGGAACTCGATGGTGAGGGACACCGGGGAGCTGTTTTTT.

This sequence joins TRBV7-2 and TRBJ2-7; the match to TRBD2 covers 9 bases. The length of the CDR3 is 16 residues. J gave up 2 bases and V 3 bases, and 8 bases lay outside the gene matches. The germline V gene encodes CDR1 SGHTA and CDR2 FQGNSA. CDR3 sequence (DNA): TGTGCCAGCAGCTTGTACGTAGCGGGGGCCCCCTACGAGCAGTACTTC. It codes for CASSLYVAGAPYEQYF.

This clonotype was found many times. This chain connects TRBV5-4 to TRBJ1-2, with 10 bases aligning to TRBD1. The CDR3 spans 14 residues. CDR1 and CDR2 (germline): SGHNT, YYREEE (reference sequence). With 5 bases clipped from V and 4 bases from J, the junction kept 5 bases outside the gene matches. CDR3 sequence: CASRTGTGVYGYTF. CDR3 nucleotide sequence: TGTGCCAGCAGAACCGGGACAGGGGTCTATGGCTACACCTTC.

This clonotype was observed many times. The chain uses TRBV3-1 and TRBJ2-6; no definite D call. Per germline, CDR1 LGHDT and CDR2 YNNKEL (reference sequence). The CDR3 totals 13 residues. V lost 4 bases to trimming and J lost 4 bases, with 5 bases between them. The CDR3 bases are TGTGCCAGCAGCCCCCCAGGGGCCAACGTCCTGACTTTC. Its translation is CASSPPGANVLTF. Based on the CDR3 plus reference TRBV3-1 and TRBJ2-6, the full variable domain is DTAVSQTPKYLVTQMGNDKSIKCEQNLGHDTMYWYKQDSKKFLKIMFSYNNKELIINETVPNRFSPKSPDKAHLNLHINSLELGDSAVYFCASSPPGANVLTFGAGSRLTVL.

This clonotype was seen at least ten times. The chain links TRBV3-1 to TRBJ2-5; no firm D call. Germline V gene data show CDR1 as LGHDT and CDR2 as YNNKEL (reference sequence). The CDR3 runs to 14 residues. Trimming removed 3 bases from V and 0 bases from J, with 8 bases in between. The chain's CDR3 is CASSQWIDQETQYF. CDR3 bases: TGTGCCAGCAGCCAGTGGATCGACCAAGAGACCCAGTACTTC.

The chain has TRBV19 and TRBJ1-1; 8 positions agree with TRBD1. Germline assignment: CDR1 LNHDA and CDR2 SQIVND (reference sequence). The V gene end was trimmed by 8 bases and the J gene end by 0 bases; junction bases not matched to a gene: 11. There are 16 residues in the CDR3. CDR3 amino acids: CASATAATGVNTEAFF. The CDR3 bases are TGTGCCAGTGCTACCGCCGCGACAGGGGTGAACACTGAAGCTTTCTTT.

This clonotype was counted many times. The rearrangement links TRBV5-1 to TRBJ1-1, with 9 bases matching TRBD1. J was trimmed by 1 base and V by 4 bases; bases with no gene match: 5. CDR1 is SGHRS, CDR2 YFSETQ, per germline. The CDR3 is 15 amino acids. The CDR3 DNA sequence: TGCGCCAGCAGCCCTCGGACAGGGGCGAACACTGAAGCTTTCTTT. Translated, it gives CASSPRTGANTEAFF.

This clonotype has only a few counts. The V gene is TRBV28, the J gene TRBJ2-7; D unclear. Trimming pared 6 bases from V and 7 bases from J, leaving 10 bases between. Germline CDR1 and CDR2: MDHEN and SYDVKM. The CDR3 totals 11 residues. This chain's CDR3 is CASSALGEQYV. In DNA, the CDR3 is TGTGCCAGCAGCGCCCTCGGGGAGCAGTACGTC.